This TCR beta chain was documented in a study of blood T cell repertoires in COVID-19. In the authors' workflow: It was from reference gene primer amplification that nucleated cell counts were estimated. The repertoire was sequenced with immunoSEQ multiplex PCR; TCRdb's copy has only in-frame clones and lacks some. That table furnishes V, J and clone size, whereas the DNA furnished D and trimming. The sample consists of 300,000 to 450,000 clones, more than 75% of them appearing once. Seattle patients were enrolled while actively infected and followed longitudinally. The clonotype originates from a woman aged 55-70 years with COVID-19, enrolled during active disease. The specimen sequenced was peripheral blood.

The CDR3 reads CASSEEGGIPLALHF. CDR3 bases: TGTGCCAGCAGTGAGGAGGGGGGGATACCCTTGGCCCTCCACTTT. The J gene is TRBJ1-6, the V gene TRBV6-1; weak D call: TRBD1 (6 bases). The V gene lost 3 bases and the J gene lost 14 bases, with 20 bases spanning the gap. CDR3 length: 15 amino acids. Germline CDR1 and CDR2: MNHNS and SASEGT.